The 9 T cell receptor beta chains in this list originate from one sample, sequenced in a study of CD8+ T cells in alopecia areata. From alopecia areata patients, lesional scalp punch biopsies and peripheral blood were collected. Sequencing relied on a cDNA template that was reverse transcribed from extracted RNA. Clones were sequenced by immunoSEQ multiplex PCR, and TCRdb holds only the in-frame ones, with some missing. The sample carries under 20,000 clones, around three fifths recorded once. This specimen was skin, taken at week 0. The receptors were gathered from a human donor with alopecia areata.

The rearrangement links TRBV28 to TRBJ2-5; D tentatively reads TRBD1 or TRBD2 (5 bases each). The CDR3 has 14 amino acids. Germline lookup yields CDR1 MDHEN and CDR2 SYDVKM. V was clipped by 4 bases and J by 3 bases, with 12 bases between them. CDR3 protein: CASSSGTTKETQYF. CDR3 DNA sequence: TGTGCCAGCAGTTCCGGGACCACTAAAGAGACCCAGTACTTC.

This CDR3 is CASSQLDSSRAYEQYF. The CDR3 DNA is TGCGCCAGCAGCCAACTGGACAGCTCCAGGGCCTACGAGCAGTACTTC. This chain uses TRBV5-1 with TRBJ2-7; tentative D call: TRBD1 (6 bases). Germline values: CDR1 SGHRS, CDR2 YFSETQ. The CDR3 extends over 16 amino acids. Trimming stripped 4 bases from V and 2 bases from J, with 19 bases between.

The chain carries TRBV5-1 and TRBJ1-6, with 9 bases that match TRBD1. The V segment lost 4 bases and the J segment 7 bases; nucleotides outside the gene matches: 3. Germline CDR1 is SGHRS and CDR2 is YFSETQ. The CDR3 covers 14 residues. CDR3 protein: CASSPGTGNSPLHF. Written as DNA, the CDR3 is TGCGCCAGCAGCCCCGGGACAGGGAATTCACCCCTCCACTTT.

This clone has just a few counts. The V call is TRBV5-8, the J call TRBJ2-2, with no clear D. Trimming removed 4 bases at V and 4 bases at J, with 14 bases between. CDR1 is SGHTS and CDR2 is YDEGEE in the germline V gene. The CDR3 is 15 residues long. CDR3 sequence reads: CASSRSWTVTGELFF. DNA of the CDR3: TGTGCCAGCAGCAGAAGCTGGACGGTCACCGGGGAGCTGTTTTTT.

The chain couples TRBV4-2 to TRBJ2-1; D remains ambiguous. The CDR3 has 13 amino acids. V was cut by 4 bases and J by 4 bases, with 8 bases left in between. The V gene's germline CDR1 is LGHNA and CDR2 YNFKEQ. The CDR3: CASSLARYNEQFF. Here the CDR3 DNA reads TGTGCCAGCAGCCTTGCAAGATACAATGAGCAGTTCTTC.

The chain couples TRBV5-1 to TRBJ2-5, with TRBD1 identical over 9 bases. The germline CDR1 and CDR2 sequences are SGHRS and YFSETQ. Trimming at V came to 0 bases and at J to 5 bases, leaving 8 bases not matched to a gene. The CDR3 is 16 residues long. CDR3 residues: CASSLVGTGQGETQYF. DNA for the CDR3: TGCGCCAGCAGCTTGGTAGGGACAGGGCAAGGGGAGACCCAGTACTTC.

The chain combines TRBV4-2 with TRBJ2-2, with 12 bases lining up with TRBD2. The V gene's germline CDR1 is LGHNA and CDR2 YNFKEQ. V shed 0 bases and J 7 bases; nucleotides not matched to a gene: 9. The CDR3 length is 18 residues. CDR3 protein: CASSQESASGGAVGELFF. As DNA, the CDR3 is TGTGCCAGCAGCCAAGAGTCGGCTAGCGGGGGGGCAGTCGGGGAGCTGTTTTTT.

The chain couples TRBV19 to TRBJ1-5; weak D call: TRBD1 (5 bases). Germline V gives CDR1 LNHDA, CDR2 SQIVND (reference sequence). The CDR3 covers 13 residues. V lost 7 bases to trimming and J lost 2 bases, with 9 bases between them. Here the CDR3 DNA reads TGTGCCAGTACCAGGGTTGGCAATCAGCCCCAGCATTTT. Protein: CASTRVGNQPQHF.

The chain recombines TRBV7-3 with TRBJ2-1, with TRBD2 matching 7 bases. After removal of 1 base from V and 7 bases from J, the junction contained 7 bases not matched to a gene. Germline V gene lookup returns CDR1 SGHTA and CDR2 FQGTGA. There are 15 residues in the CDR3. This CDR3 reads CASSLRGGGRNEQFF. CDR3 sequence (DNA): TGTGCCAGCAGCTTAAGAGGCGGGGGTAGGAATGAGCAGTTCTTC.